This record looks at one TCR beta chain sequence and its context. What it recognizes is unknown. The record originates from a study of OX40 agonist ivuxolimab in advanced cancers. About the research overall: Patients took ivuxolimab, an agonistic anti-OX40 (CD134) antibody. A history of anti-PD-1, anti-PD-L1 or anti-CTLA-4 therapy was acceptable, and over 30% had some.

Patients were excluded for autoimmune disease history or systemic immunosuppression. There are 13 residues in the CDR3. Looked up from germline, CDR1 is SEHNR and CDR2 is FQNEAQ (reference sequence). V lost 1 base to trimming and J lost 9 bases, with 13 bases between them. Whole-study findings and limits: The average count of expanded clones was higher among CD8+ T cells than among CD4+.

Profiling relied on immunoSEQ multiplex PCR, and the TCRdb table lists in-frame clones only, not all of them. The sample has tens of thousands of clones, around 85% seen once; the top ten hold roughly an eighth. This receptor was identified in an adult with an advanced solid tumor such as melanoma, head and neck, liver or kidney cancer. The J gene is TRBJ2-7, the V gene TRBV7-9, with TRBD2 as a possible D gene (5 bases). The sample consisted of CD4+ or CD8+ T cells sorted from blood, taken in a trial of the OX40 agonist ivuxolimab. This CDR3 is CASSLDGRGGQYF. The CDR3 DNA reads TGTGCCAGCAGCTTAGACGGCCGGGGTGGGCAGTACTTC.